Each of the 17 T cell receptor beta chains below was sequenced from the same sample in a study of T cell responses to AZD1222 COVID-19 vaccine. Clones were read by immunoSEQ multiplex PCR, and TCRdb kept only the in-frame ones, dropping some. The table records under 35,000 clones, approximately 93% of them present only once. Sequenced here: peripheral blood, sampled on day 0 of AZD1222 vaccination. Source of these receptors: an adult in good health.

The rearrangement joins TRBV15 to TRBJ1-2; D possibly corresponds to TRBD1 (5 bases). Trimming removed 0 bases at V and 6 bases at J, with 11 bases between. The CDR3 runs 14 residues. The germline V gene encodes CDR1 LNHNV and CDR2 YYDKDF (reference sequence). DNA for the CDR3: TGTGCCACCAGCAGAGATCGTACGGGACATGGCTACACCTTC. This encodes CATSRDRTGHGYTF.

This clone was found a few times. The CDR3 is CASSLQTGLNTEAFF. The CDR3 DNA is TGTGCCAGCAGCCTCCAGACAGGCCTGAACACTGAAGCTTTCTTT. The chain recombines TRBV7-9 with TRBJ1-1, with a possible D match to TRBD1 (6 bases). Germline V gives CDR1 SEHNR, CDR2 FQNEAQ (reference sequence). Trimming left V 5 bases short and J 0 bases short, with 13 bases between. CDR3 length: 15 residues.

The chain recombines TRBV19 with TRBJ1-5; tentatively, D is TRBD1 (5 bases). The germline CDR1 and CDR2 sequences are LNHDA and SQIVND (reference sequence). The CDR3 is 15 amino acids. Trimming took 7 bases from V and 2 from J, leaving 15 bases between them. CDR3 nucleotides: TGTGCCAGTACGTTATCCAGGGAGGGCAATCAGCCCCAGCATTTT. This translates into CASTLSREGNQPQHF.

The chain employs TRBV7-2 and TRBJ1-1, with D perhaps matching TRBD1 (6 bases). The CDR3 loop spans 14 amino acids. Per the germline V gene, CDR1 is SGHTA and CDR2 is FQGNSA. V was cut by 1 base and J by 4 bases, with 10 bases left in between. CDR3 sequence reads: CASSLVGAGTEAFF. CDR3 nucleotide sequence: TGTGCCAGCAGCTTAGTGGGGGCTGGCACTGAAGCTTTCTTT.

This chain joins TRBV6-1 and TRBJ1-2; D is ambiguous. Germline V lookup: CDR1 MNHNS, CDR2 SASEGT. The CDR3 consists of 14 residues. The V and J ends lost 0 bases and 2 bases respectively, with 7 bases between them. The CDR3 loop reads CASSEAWANYGYTF. The CDR3 bases are TGTGCCAGCAGTGAAGCTTGGGCAAACTATGGCTACACCTTC.

A note on this clone: The junction differs from germline at one of its ends, possibly a read error. The J gene is TRBJ1-1, the V gene TRBV5-1; D is undetermined. The CDR3 extends over 14 amino acids. Germline loops: CDR1 SGHRS, CDR2 YFSETQ. The CDR3 DNA follows: TGCGCCAGCAGTTTGGAGGGCGGAGAGACTGAAGCTTTCTTT. Translating it yields CASSLEGGETEAFF.

This rearrangement joins TRBV14 to TRBJ2-1; 7 positions agree with TRBD1. V lost 0 bases, J lost 4 bases, and 9 bases stayed unmatched. Germline V gene lookup returns CDR1 SGHDN and CDR2 FVKESK. The CDR3 is 17 amino acids. The CDR3 DNA reads as TGTGCCAGCAGCCAAGAACGTGGTCGGGGACAGTACAATGAGCAGTTCTTC. Translating it yields CASSQERGRGQYNEQFF.

The chain carries TRBV19 and TRBJ1-2, with D possibly matching TRBD1 (6 bases). CDR1 is LNHDA and CDR2 is SQIVND in the germline V gene (reference sequence). The CDR3 totals 13 residues. The germline V and J ends were trimmed by 5 bases and 7 bases, with 14 bases remaining between them. In DNA form, the CDR3 reads TGTGCCAGTAGTGAAACAGGGTACTTTGGCTACACCTTC. Amino acids: CASSETGYFGYTF.

This chain joins TRBV11-2 and TRBJ2-1, with 9 bases matching TRBD2. The trim removed 1 base at V and 4 bases at J, leaving 5 bases unmatched. This CDR3 region has 16 residues. The germline CDR1 and CDR2 sequences are SGHAT and FQNNGV. The CDR3 sequence is CASSLAGAGGYNEQFF. Here the CDR3 DNA reads TGTGCCAGCAGCTTAGCCGGAGCGGGGGGATACAATGAGCAGTTCTTC.

The chain is built from TRBV6-2 or TRBV6-3 and TRBJ1-5; 10 bases agree with TRBD1. The germline V gene encodes CDR1 MNHEY and CDR2 SVGEGT. The V segment lost 4 bases and the J segment 3 bases; nucleotides outside the gene matches: 3. The CDR3 extends over 15 amino acids. The CDR3 here is CASSWTGGYNQPQHF. The DNA of the CDR3 is TGTGCCAGCAGTTGGACAGGGGGGTACAATCAGCCCCAGCATTTT.

The rearrangement joins TRBV10-1 to TRBJ1-1, with D perhaps matching TRBD1 (5 bases). Germline CDR1 WNHNN, CDR2 SYGVQD (reference sequence). V lost 0 bases and J 1 base, leaving 12 bases between the germline ends. CDR3 size: 16 residues. CDR3 loop: CASSESGRQGNTEAFF. The CDR3 DNA reads as TGCGCCAGCAGTGAGTCGGGGCGGCAGGGGAACACTGAAGCTTTCTTT.

V usage is TRBV3-1 (or the pseudogene TRBV3-2) and J usage is TRBJ2-1; D is unclear. Trimming took off 1 base at V and 6 bases at J, with 13 bases between the two ends. The germline CDR1 and CDR2 sequences are LGHDT and YNNKEL (reference sequence). The CDR3 totals 15 residues. DNA for the CDR3: TGTGCCAGCAGCCAAGGATGGGCGGTGGCCAATGAGCAGTTCTTC. It specifies CASSQGWAVANEQFF.

The DNA of the CDR3 is TGTGCCAGCAGCCAAGATCAAACTAGCGGGGGAATAGATACGCAGTATTTT. This codes for CASSQDQTSGGIDTQYF. The chain joins TRBV4-2 to TRBJ2-3; 11 nucleotides align to TRBD2. Germline CDR1 and CDR2: LGHNA and YNFKEQ. The trim removed 0 bases at V and 5 bases at J, leaving 7 bases unmatched. The CDR3 loop spans 17 amino acids.

This clone appeared a few times. V and J are TRBV19 and TRBJ2-3, with 9 bases that match TRBD2. The CDR3 spans 16 residues. Trimming removed 1 base from V and 8 bases from J; junction bases left unmatched: 10. Germline-derived CDR1 and CDR2 are LNHDA and SQIVND (reference sequence). CDR3 DNA: TGTGCCAGTAGTATAGGACTGGGCGGGGGGGCCGGTACGCAGTATTTT. Translating it yields CASSIGLGGGAGTQYF.

The chain couples TRBV6-1 to TRBJ1-2; D may be TRBD1 (5 bases). V lost 1 base and J lost 4, with 13 bases in between. The CDR3 covers 15 residues. Germline loops: CDR1 MNHNS, CDR2 SASEGT. Here the CDR3 reads CASSEEGRRVYGYTF. DNA for the CDR3: TGTGCCAGCAGTGAAGAGGGGCGAAGAGTCTATGGCTACACCTTC.

The chain recombines TRBV29-1 with TRBJ2-1, with 10 positions matching TRBD1. The CDR3 is made up of 14 amino acids. Germline values: CDR1 SQVTM, CDR2 ANQGSEA. J lost 6 bases, V lost 6 bases, and 8 bases had no gene match. The CDR3 bases are TGCAGCGTCGGGCACGACAGGGGGCTCAATGAGCAGTTCTTC. Amino acid sequence: CSVGHDRGLNEQFF.

This clone appeared a few times. This chain connects TRBV2 to TRBJ2-7, with 8 bases aligning to TRBD1. The germline CDR1 and CDR2 sequences are SNHLY and FYNNEI. The V and J ends lost 8 bases and 7 bases, in that order; junction bases with no gene match: 4. The CDR3 sequence is 11 residues long. The CDR3 nucleotides read TGTGCCAGCCAGGGGGCGACAGAGCAGTACTTC. It yields the protein CASQGATEQYF.